The 10 T cell receptor beta chains below come from one sample, sequenced in a study of T cells in placental villitis. The immunoSEQ assay was v4. Profiled with immunoSEQ multiplex PCR; TCRdb holds only in-frame clones, not every one. Counted here are about 6,300 clones, 78% occurring once; the ten biggest clones make up over 7.5%. The sample comprised placental tissue containing maternal and fetal cells. The receptors shown here come from a human patient with infectious villitis; the placental T cells may come from both mother and fetus.

The V gene is TRBV6-5, the J gene TRBJ1-3; D is ambiguous. CDR3 length equals 12 residues. With 6 bases removed from V and 2 bases from J, the gap between germline ends came to 5 bases. Per the germline V gene, CDR1 is MNHEY and CDR2 is SVGAGI. CDR3 nucleotide sequence: TGTGCCAGCAGGGAGGCTGGAAACACCATATATTTT. Its translation is CASREAGNTIYF.

This chain uses TRBV5-1 with TRBJ2-3; D remains ambiguous. The germline gives CDR1 SGHRS, CDR2 YFSETQ. The CDR3 has 15 amino acids. Trimming cost V 0 bases and J 0 bases, with 8 bases left between them. The CDR3 coding sequence is TGCGCCAGCAGCTTGGTCCCGGAGAGCACAGATACGCAGTATTTT. As protein: CASSLVPESTDTQYF.

The rearrangement uses TRBV9 and TRBJ2-3, with D maybe TRBD1 (6 bases). This CDR3 is built from 16 residues. From germline, CDR1 is SGDLS and CDR2 YYNGEE. With 4 bases removed from V and 2 bases from J, the gap between germline ends came to 17 bases. The CDR3 here is CASSRTAGEYTDTQYF. The CDR3 DNA sequence: TGTGCCAGCAGCCGGACAGCTGGGGAGTACACAGATACGCAGTATTTT. The full variable domain, rest sourced from reference TRBV9 and TRBJ2-3, is DSGVTQTPKHLITATGQRVTLRCSPRSGDLSVYWYQQSLDQGLQFLIQYYNGEERAKGNILERFSAQQFPDLHSELNLSSLELGDSALYFCASSRTAGEYTDTQYFGPGTRLTVL.

V usage is TRBV5-4 and J usage is TRBJ2-5; D remains ambiguous. Germline CDR1 reads SGHNT; CDR2 reads YYREEE (reference sequence). The CDR3 spans 13 residues. With 3 bases removed from V and 1 base from J, the gap between germline ends came to 7 bases. The DNA of the CDR3 is TGTGCCAGCAGCTCGATCCTCCAAGAGACCCAGTACTTC. Translated, it gives CASSSILQETQYF.

This chain connects TRBV19 to TRBJ1-2, with no clear D. CDR1 and CDR2 from the germline V gene are LNHDA and SQIVND (reference sequence). This CDR3 spans 13 amino acids. Trimming took 5 bases from V and 6 from J, leaving 13 bases between them. The CDR3 DNA is TGTGCCAGTAGTGCGAGGAGGGAAAATGGCTACACCTTC. This sequence encodes CASSARRENGYTF.

The chain is built from TRBV6-4 and TRBJ1-6; a weak D match, TRBD1 (6 bases). The CDR3 runs to 14 residues. Trimming stripped 5 bases from V and 7 bases from J, with 12 bases between. The V gene's germline CDR1 is MRHNA and CDR2 SNTAGT. The CDR3 is CASSLRGGNSPLHF. The CDR3, as DNA: TGTGCCAGCAGTCTCAGGGGTGGGAATTCACCCCTCCACTTT.

This chain links TRBV11-1 with TRBJ1-1, with D unresolved. The CDR3 spans 13 residues. V was shortened by 2 bases and J by 5 bases, with 9 bases between the two germline ends. CDR1 is SGHAT, CDR2 FQDESV, per germline (reference sequence). CDR3: CASSLSDRTEAFF. The CDR3 DNA reads TGTGCCAGCAGCTTAAGTGATCGAACTGAAGCTTTCTTT.

The genes are TRBV12-5 and TRBJ2-1; 7 bases are a match to TRBD2. Germline values: CDR1 LGHNT, CDR2 FRNRAP. CDR3 length: 15 residues. After removal of 7 bases from V and 5 bases from J, the junction contained 11 bases not matched to a gene. Written as DNA, the CDR3 is TGTGCTAGTGCCCTCCAGGCGGGGGAGGACAATGAGCAGTTCTTC. This encodes CASALQAGEDNEQFF.

This clone occurred a few times. This chain joins TRBV20-1 and TRBJ1-1, with D unresolved. There are 11 residues in the CDR3. The germline CDR1 and CDR2 sequences are DFQATT and SNEGSKA (reference sequence). V shed 6 bases and J shed 6 bases, with 11 bases lying between them. The CDR3 region has the DNA TGCAGTGCCGTAGGATTTGCTGAAGCTTTCTTT. Its translation is CSAVGFAEAFF.

CDR3: CASDETGSTYEQYF. For the CDR3, the DNA is TGTGCCAGTGATGAGACAGGGTCAACCTACGAGCAGTACTTC. The chain links TRBV2 to TRBJ2-7; 7 nucleotides agree with TRBD1. This CDR3 has 14 amino acids. Trimming removed 9 bases from V and 2 bases from J; junction bases left unmatched: 10. Germline-derived CDR1 and CDR2 are SNHLY and FYNNEI.